In this sample, the clone carrying this TCR beta chain turned up once. Per the authors' pipeline: Using reference gene primer amplification, nucleated cell counts were estimated. TCRdb keeps only in-frame clones here, not all; method: immunoSEQ multiplex PCR. That table gives V, J and clone size, and the DNA gave D and trimming. The sample comprises approximately 220,000 clones, around 85% of which are singletons, and about 4.1% rests with the top ten. The data stem from a study of blood T cell repertoires in COVID-19. Study details: T cells, B-cell-depleted T cells, or PBMCs supplied cDNA or gDNA.

V was clipped by 0 bases and J by 2 bases, with 8 bases between them. Per germline, CDR1 SGHDT and CDR2 YYEEEE. This CDR3 contains 15 residues. Those who participated ranged in age from about 18 to 89 years and resided in about two dozen US areas. Allocation to cohorts depended on clinical history reported by the participants. The sequencing sample was made of PBMCs or T cells enriched from blood (not recorded which). The TCR was taken from a woman between 40 and 50 years old with acute COVID-19. The chain uses TRBV5-6 and TRBJ2-2, with D perhaps TRBD1 (5 bases). This CDR3 reads CASSLGTLNTGELFF. The CDR3 nucleotides are TGTGCCAGCAGCTTGGGGACACTTAACACCGGGGAGCTGTTTTTT.